A single count supports the clone carrying this T cell receptor (beta chain). These data come from a study of glioma-infiltrating T cells after dendritic cell vaccination. About the research overall: The vaccine used monocyte-derived dendritic cells pulsed overnight with autologous tumor lysate.

The sample's time point: after dendritic cell vaccination, including at tumor progression/relapse. Assay: immunoSEQ multiplex PCR; the TCRdb copy retains only in-frame clones and omits some. The data show approximately 46,000 clones, with about 88% seen just once and 5% to 6.5% held by the top ten. The CDR3 is 17 residues long. The sample consisted of blood, taken after dendritic cell vaccination. This TCR was recovered from a human donor with glioblastoma. The chain recombines TRBV21-1 with TRBJ2-7; the table assigns TRBD1, which was not confirmed against the DNA. TRBV21-1 is a pseudogene locus. The CDR3: CASSKALQAFYSYEQYF. CDR3 nucleotide sequence: TGTGCCAGCAGCAAAGCACTACAGGCTTTCTACTCCTACGAGCAGTACTTC.